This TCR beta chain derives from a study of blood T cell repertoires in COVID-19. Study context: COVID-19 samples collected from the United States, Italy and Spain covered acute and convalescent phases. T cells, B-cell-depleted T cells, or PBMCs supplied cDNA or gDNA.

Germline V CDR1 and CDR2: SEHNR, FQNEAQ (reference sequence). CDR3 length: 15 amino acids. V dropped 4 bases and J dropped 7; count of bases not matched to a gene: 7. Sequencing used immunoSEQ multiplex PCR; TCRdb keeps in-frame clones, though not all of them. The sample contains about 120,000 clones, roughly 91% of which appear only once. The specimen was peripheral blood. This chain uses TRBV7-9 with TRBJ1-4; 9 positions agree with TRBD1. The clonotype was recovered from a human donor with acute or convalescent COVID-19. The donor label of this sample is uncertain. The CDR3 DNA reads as TGTGCCAGCAGCTCGACAGGGGGAGGGGGTGAAAAACTGTTTTTT. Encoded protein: CASSSTGGGGEKLFF.